Presented here are 6 T cell receptor beta chains from one specimen sequenced in a study of T-cell reconstitution after alpha-beta-depleted transplantation in children. It was with unique molecular identifiers that the TCRbeta library was prepared. TCRdb analysed the PCR reads with MiXCR anew, one entry per CDR3 protein. The top ten hold 3.3% of the sample, which has hundreds of thousands of distinct CDR3 sequences, about a sixth seen once. The source material was PBMCs from the stem cell graft donor, sampled from the stem cell graft. Every receptor here comes from a human donor who donated a stem cell graft to a child with acute lymphoblastic leukemia.

This chain uses TRBV12-3 or TRBV12-4 with TRBJ2-1, with 13 bases identical to TRBD2. CDR3 length: 14 residues. Unmatched junction bases numbered 4, after V lost 6 bases and J lost 8 bases. CDR3 sequence: CASRRLAGGYEQFF. The CDR3 coding sequence is TGTGCCAGCAGAAGACTAGCGGGAGGCTATGAGCAGTTCTTC.

This clonotype was observed a handful of times. The rearrangement joins TRBV7-6 to TRBJ2-1, with 11 bases aligning to TRBD2. The germline CDR1 and CDR2 sequences are SGHVS and FNYEAQ. J gave up 2 bases and V 4 bases, and 4 bases lay outside the gene matches. The CDR3 runs 16 residues. The CDR3 sequence is CASSSRLAGPYNEQFF. CDR3 bases: TGTGCCAGCAGCTCGAGACTAGCGGGACCCTACAATGAGCAGTTCTTC.

A few counts support this clonotype. The V and J genes are TRBV5-1 and TRBJ1-1; D is uncertain. The V end lost 0 bases, the J end lost 0 bases, and 6 bases lay between the germline ends. Germline lookup yields CDR1 SGHRS and CDR2 YFSETQ. The CDR3 runs to 14 residues. CDR3 bases: TGCGCCAGCAGCTTGGTGCGGCTGAACACTGAAGCTTTCTTT. Encoded protein: CASSLVRLNTEAFF.

This clonotype occurred a few times. The chain combines TRBV29-1 with TRBJ2-1; D is undetermined. CDR3 length: 12 residues. The germline V and J ends were trimmed by 3 bases and 8 bases, with 11 bases remaining between them. CDR1 is SQVTM, CDR2 ANQGSEA, per germline. In DNA, the CDR3 is TGCAGCGTTGAGGAAACCTTATATGAGCAGTTCTTC. Translating gives CSVEETLYEQFF.

The genes are TRBV7-8 and TRBJ2-1, with 12 nucleotides matching TRBD2. The V gene end was trimmed by 1 base and the J gene end by 4 bases; junction bases not matched to a gene: 5. Germline V gene sequence: CDR1 SGHVS, CDR2 FQNEAQ. The CDR3 is 17 residues long. CDR3 region: CASSLGLAGVSYNEQFF. CDR3 DNA: TGTGCCAGCAGCTTAGGACTAGCGGGAGTAAGTTACAATGAGCAGTTCTTC.

The V call is TRBV18, the J call TRBJ2-1; 13 bases are a match to TRBD2. Germline lookup yields CDR1 KGHSH and CDR2 LQKENI. V shed 6 bases, J shed 9 bases, and the junction held 8 bases outside the gene matches. The CDR3 consists of 15 residues. DNA of the CDR3: TGTGCCAGCTCCAGCGGACTAGCGGGAGATTCTGAGCAGTTCTTC. Its translation is CASSSGLAGDSEQFF.